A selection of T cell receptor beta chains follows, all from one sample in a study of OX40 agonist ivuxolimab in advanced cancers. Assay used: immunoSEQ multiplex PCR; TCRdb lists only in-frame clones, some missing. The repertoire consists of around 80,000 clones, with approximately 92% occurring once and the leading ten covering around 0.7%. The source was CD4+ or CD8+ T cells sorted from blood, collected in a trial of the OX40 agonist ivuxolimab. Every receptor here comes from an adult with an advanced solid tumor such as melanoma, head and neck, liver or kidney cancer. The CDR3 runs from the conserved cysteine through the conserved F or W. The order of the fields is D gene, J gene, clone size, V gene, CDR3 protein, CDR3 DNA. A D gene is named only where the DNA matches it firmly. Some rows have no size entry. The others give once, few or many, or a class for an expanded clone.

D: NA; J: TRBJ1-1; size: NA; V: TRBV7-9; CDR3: CASSPLLNTEAFF; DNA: TGTGCCAGTTCGCCACTATTGAACACTGAAGCTTTCTTT
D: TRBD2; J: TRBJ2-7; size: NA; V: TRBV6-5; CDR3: CASSYGGRGPYEQYF; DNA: TGTGCCAGCAGTTACGGCGGGAGGGGACCCTACGAGCAGTACTTC
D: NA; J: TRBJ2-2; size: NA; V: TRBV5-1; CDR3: CASSLAPSNTGELFF; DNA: TGCGCCAGCAGCTTGGCCCCTTCTAACACCGGGGAGCTGTTTTTT
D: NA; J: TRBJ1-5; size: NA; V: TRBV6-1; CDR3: CATSGSNQPQHF; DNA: TGTGCCACCAGCGGGAGCAATCAGCCCCAGCATTTT
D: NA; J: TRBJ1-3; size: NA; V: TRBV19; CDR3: CASKGVSSGNTIYF; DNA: TGTGCCAGTAAAGGAGTCAGCTCTGGAAACACCATATATTTT
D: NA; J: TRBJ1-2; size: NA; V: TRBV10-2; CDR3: CASSESRRQGNYGYTF; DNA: TGCGCCAGCAGTGAGTCGAGAAGGCAGGGGAACTATGGCTACACCTTC
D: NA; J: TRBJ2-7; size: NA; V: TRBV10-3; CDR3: CAISGQLSYEQYF; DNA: TGTGCCATCAGTGGACAGCTTTCCTACGAGCAGTACTTC
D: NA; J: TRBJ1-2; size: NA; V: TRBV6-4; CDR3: CASSEGGVYTF; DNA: TGTGCCAGCAGTGAGGGAGGGGTCTACACCTTC
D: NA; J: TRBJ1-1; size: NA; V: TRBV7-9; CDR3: CASSLGANTEAFF; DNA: TGTGCCAGCAGCTTGGGGGCGAACACTGAAGCTTTCTTT
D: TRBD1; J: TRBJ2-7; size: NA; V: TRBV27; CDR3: CATIRDRAYEQYF; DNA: TGTGCCACCATTCGGGACAGAGCCTACGAGCAGTACTTC
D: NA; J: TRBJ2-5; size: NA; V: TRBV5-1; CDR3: CASSLGGTSKETQYF; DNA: TGCGCCAGCAGCTTGGGCGGGACTTCAAAAGAGACCCAGTACTTC
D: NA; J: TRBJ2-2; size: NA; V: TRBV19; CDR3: CASRTRGASNTGELFF; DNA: TGTGCCAGTAGAACCCGGGGGGCGTCGAACACCGGGGAGCTGTTTTTT
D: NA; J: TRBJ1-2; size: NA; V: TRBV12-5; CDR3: CASGLVLGVDYGYTF; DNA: TGTGCTAGTGGTTTGGTACTAGGGGTGGACTATGGCTACACCTTC
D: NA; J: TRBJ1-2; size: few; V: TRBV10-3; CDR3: CANKGGSDGYTF; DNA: TGTGCCAATAAGGGAGGCTCAGATGGCTACACCTTC
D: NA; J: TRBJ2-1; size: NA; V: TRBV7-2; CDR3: CASSLALIASEQFF; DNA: TGTGCCAGCAGCTTAGCTCTTATAGCGTCTGAGCAGTTCTTC
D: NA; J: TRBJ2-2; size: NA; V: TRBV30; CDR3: CAWNPRLVTGELFF; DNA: TGTGCCTGGAACCCTCGACTAGTCACCGGGGAGCTGTTTTTT